The rows below give T cell receptor beta chains drawn from one sample of a study of cytomegalovirus exposure and HLA in healthy donors. Profiling relied on immunoSEQ multiplex PCR, and the TCRdb table lists in-frame clones only, not all of them. Here the sample spans some 130,000 clones, around three quarters being singletons. Input material: PBMCs. All receptors derive from a male donor in good health and CMV-seropositive. Both conserved end residues are part of each CDR3. The D gene is left open where the match is weak. Rows may omit the clone size; those that give it use once, few, many or a size class.

NA | NA | TRBJ1-1 | TRBV6-1 | CASTIERGFGTEAFF | TGTGCCAGCACTATAGAGCGGGGGTTCGGCACTGAAGCTTTCTTT
NA | NA | TRBJ1-1 | TRBV30 | CAWSDVQVMAFF | TGTGCCTGGAGCGACGTACAGGTCATGGCTTTCTTT
NA | NA | TRBJ2-3 | TRBV6-5 | CASSYSPSTDTQYF | TGTGCCAGCAGTTACTCCCCCTCCACAGATACGCAGTATTTT
TRBD1 | NA | TRBJ2-3 | TRBV2 | CASRKTGGLSTDTQYF | TGTGCCAGCAGAAAGACAGGGGGGCTTAGCACAGATACGCAGTATTTT
NA | NA | TRBJ2-7 | TRBV2 | CASSEGGSAYYEQYF | TGTGCCAGCAGTGAAGGCGGATCCGCTTACTACGAGCAGTACTTC
TRBD1 | many | TRBJ2-7 | TRBV4-1 | CASSQSGTGMSEQYF | TGCGCCAGCAGCCAATCCGGGACAGGGATGAGCGAGCAGTACTTC
TRBD1 | NA | TRBJ1-1 | TRBV18 | CASLHNVRDRVSSRNTEAFF | TGTGCCAGCTTACACAACGTCCGGGACAGGGTATCATCGAGAAACACTGAAGCTTTCTTT
TRBD1 | NA | TRBJ2-3 | TRBV2 | CASSVQGGTDTQYF | TGTGCCAGCAGTGTACAGGGGGGCACAGATACGCAGTATTTT
NA | NA | TRBJ1-1 | TRBV15 | CATSRDKAGARSFF | TGTGCCACCAGCAGAGATAAGGCAGGGGCGAGGTCTTTCTTT
NA | NA | TRBJ1-1 | TRBV29-1 | CSVVGDLDTEAFF | TGCAGCGTTGTGGGTGACCTAGACACTGAAGCTTTCTTT
NA | few | TRBJ1-2 | TRBV4-1 | CASSQESRGNIPLGYGYTF | TGCGCCAGCAGCCAAGAGAGTCGAGGGAACATACCTTTGGGCTATGGCTACACCTTC
TRBD1 | few | TRBJ2-7 | TRBV12-5 | CASALGQAPYEQYF | TGTGCTAGTGCCCTGGGACAGGCCCCCTACGAGCAGTACTTC
TRBD1 | NA | TRBJ2-1 | TRBV5-5 | CASSPGTDHYNEQFF | TGTGCCAGCAGCCCTGGGACAGACCACTACAATGAGCAGTTCTTC
NA | NA | TRBJ2-7 | TRBV11-3 | CASAKIELPSVEQYF | TGTGCCAGCGCCAAGATAGAACTACCCTCGGTCGAGCAGTACTTC
NA | NA | TRBJ1-1 | TRBV11-1 | CASSPSDSMNTEAFF | TGTGCCAGCAGCCCTAGCGACAGCATGAACACTGAAGCTTTCTTT
NA | NA | TRBJ1-2 | TRBV29-1 | CSVGGTNYGYTF | TGCAGCGTTGGCGGGACTAACTATGGCTACACCTTC
NA | NA | TRBJ1-5 | TRBV7-8 | CASSPLESNQPQHF | TGTGCCAGCAGCCCGCTGGAGAGCAATCAGCCCCAGCATTTT
NA | once | TRBJ2-1 | TRBV5-8 | CASSLESGHQYNEQFF | TGTGCCAGCAGCTTGGAATCGGGACACCAGTACAATGAGCAGTTCTTC
NA | NA | TRBJ2-3 | TRBV19 | CASSYRDFADTQYF | TGTGCCAGTAGTTACCGGGACTTTGCAGATACGCAGTATTTT
NA | few | TRBJ2-5 | TRBV15 | CATSRDLGDGETQYF | TGTGCCACCAGCAGAGACCTAGGGGATGGCGAGACCCAGTACTTC
TRBD1 | few | TRBJ1-1 | TRBV7-9 | CASSLDRGVNTEAFF | TGTGCCAGCAGCCTCGACAGGGGCGTGAACACTGAAGCTTTCTTT
TRBD2 | NA | TRBJ2-1 | TRBV18 | CASSPHPLTSGRNNEQFF | TGTGCCAGCTCACCTCACCCCCTAACTAGCGGGAGGAACAATGAGCAGTTCTTC
NA | NA | TRBJ2-6 | TRBV5-4 | CASSLPGAGANVLTF | TGTGCCAGCAGCCTGCCGGGGGCTGGGGCCAACGTCCTGACTTTC
NA | NA | TRBJ1-1 | TRBV29-1 | CSVEGRRDEAFF | TGCAGCGTTGAGGGGCGACGAGATGAAGCTTTCTTT
NA | NA | TRBJ1-5 | TRBV28 | CASSGGSATFSNQPQHF | TGTGCCAGCAGTGGGGGCAGCGCAACCTTTAGCAATCAGCCCCAGCATTTT
TRBD1 | NA | TRBJ1-1 | TRBV5-1 | CASSPQWTGTGVNTEAFF | TGCGCCAGCAGCCCGCAGTGGACAGGGACCGGAGTGAACACTGAAGCTTTCTTT
TRBD1 | NA | TRBJ1-1 | TRBV19 | CASSIRQGITEAFF | TGTGCCAGTAGTATCCGACAGGGGATCACTGAAGCTTTCTTT